This T cell receptor beta chain was documented in a study of T cell responses to AZD1222 COVID-19 vaccine. Findings and limits, study-wide: Spike-specific TCRs gained breadth and depth after people received two AZD1222 doses. In all cases, repertoires were sampled only after the peak T cell response.

Regarding this clone: No antigen is known for it.

This CDR3 is 13 amino acids long. Trimming pared 0 bases from V and 8 bases from J, leaving 10 bases between. Germline loops: CDR1 LGHDT, CDR2 YNNKEL (reference sequence). Sequencing was performed with immunoSEQ multiplex PCR; in TCRdb, only in-frame clones are kept and a portion is missing. The table records fewer than 150,000 clones, 70% to 90% of them present only once. This sequence was found in an adult who received the AZD1222 COVID-19 vaccine. Sequenced material: peripheral blood, taken 28 days after the second AZD1222 dose. The gene calls are TRBV3-1 (or the pseudogene TRBV3-2) and TRBJ1-2; D remains unclear. CDR3 nucleotide sequence: TGTGCCAGCAGCCAAGATAACATGGGAGGCTACACCTTC. It encodes CASSQDNMGGYTF.